This T cell receptor beta chain was retrieved from a study of cytomegalovirus exposure and HLA in healthy donors. Looking at the study overall: The 120 or so validation repertoires matched the approximately 700 first-cohort repertoires in platform, a later analysis reported. Study-wide points: It was confirmed in vitro that a few of the CMV-associated chains were specific for CMV antigens.

Generated by immunoSEQ multiplex PCR, the TCRdb table keeps only in-frame clones and is missing some. The table has more than 150,000 clones, around 82% seen once; the top ten hold 2.8%. Concerning this clone: Its antigen remains unknown.

The V gene lost 1 base and the J gene lost 5 bases, with 14 bases spanning the gap. Germline assignment: CDR1 SGHDN and CDR2 FVKESK. This CDR3 comprises 15 residues. The source is a woman under 30 in good health and CMV-seropositive. This rearrangement joins TRBV14 to TRBJ1-1; possibly TRBD1 for D (5 bases). The sample comprised PBMCs. The CDR3 nucleotides are TGTGCCAGCAGCCAAGTGCAGGTCAAGGGGACTGAAGCTTTCTTT. Encoded protein: CASSQVQVKGTEAFF. The full variable domain, completed using reference TRBV14 and TRBJ1-1, is EAGVTQFPSHSVIEKGQTVTLRCDPISGHDNLYWYRRVMGKEIKFLLHFVKESKQDESGMPNNRFLAERTGGTYSTLKVQPAELEDSGVYFCASSQVQVKGTEAFFGQGTRLTVV.